These 32 T cell receptor beta chains share one sample of origin, sequenced in a study of blood T cells in healthy people across ages. Combining a sample-barcoded 5' primer with a J-beta primer mix, a second PCR ran for about 7 to 11 cycles. TCRdb fed the 5' RACE reads into MiXCR, producing one record per CDR3 protein. The data show hundreds of thousands of distinct CDR3 sequences, with roughly three fifths seen just once and 30% to 45% held by the top ten. Specimen: blood. Receptors were obtained from a man between 60 and 75 years old in good health.

V is TRBV20-1 and J is TRBJ1-1, with a weak D call TRBD1 (5 bases). Germline V gene data show CDR1 as DFQATT and CDR2 as SNEGSKA (reference sequence). The CDR3 sequence is 13 residues long. The CDR3 protein is CSPRLDEGPEAFF. The CDR3 DNA sequence: TGCAGCCCCCGGTTAGACGAGGGACCTGAAGCTTTCTTT.

This clonotype was detected only a few times. The CDR3 loop is CASKSSGGDSYNEQYF. The CDR3 DNA follows: TGTGCCAGTAAGTCTAGCGGGGGAGACTCCTACAATGAGCAGTACTTC. The J gene is TRBJ2-7, the V gene TRBV6-5, with 10 nucleotides matching TRBD2. CDR1 is MNHEY and CDR2 is SVGAGI in the germline V gene. Unmatched junction bases numbered 18, after V lost 9 bases and J lost 7 bases. This CDR3 region has 16 residues.

This chain connects TRBV28 to TRBJ2-5; D is possibly TRBD2 (6 bases). Germline V gene lookup returns CDR1 MDHEN and CDR2 SYDVKM. The CDR3 loop spans 12 amino acids. Trimming removed 7 bases at V and 2 bases at J, with 8 bases between. CDR3 coding DNA: TGTGCCAGCACGAGCGGGCAAGAGACCCAGTACTTC. Translation gives CASTSGQETQYF.

The chain is built from TRBV20-1 and TRBJ2-5; 9 bases match TRBD1. From germline, CDR1 is DFQATT and CDR2 SNEGSKA (reference sequence). Unmatched junction bases numbered 5, after V lost 4 bases and J lost 5 bases. This CDR3 spans 13 amino acids. The CDR3 is CSAIGTGSETQYF. The CDR3 DNA sequence: TGCAGTGCTATTGGGACAGGGTCGGAGACCCAGTACTTC.

This chain joins TRBV10-3 and TRBJ1-3; 9 bases are a match to TRBD1. From germline, CDR1 is ENHRY and CDR2 SYGVKD. The ends lost 6 bases at V and 3 bases at J; junction bases unmatched: 6. The CDR3 contains 15 residues. The CDR3 reads CAIRGQGSGGNTIYF. In DNA, the CDR3 is TGTGCCATCAGGGGACAGGGCTCAGGTGGAAACACCATATATTTT.

The chain carries TRBV1 and TRBJ2-3. TRBV1 is shown as a pseudogene. The CDR3 is 12 residues long. CDR3: CTSIPTGDTQYF. The CDR3 DNA reads TGCACCAGCATCCCTACGGGAGATACGCAGTATTTT.

The rearrangement uses TRBV5-1 and TRBJ2-2, with TRBD1 matching over 7 bases. Per the germline V gene, CDR1 is SGHRS and CDR2 is YFSETQ. There are 14 residues in the CDR3. After removal of 4 bases from V and 6 bases from J, the junction contained 6 bases not matched to a gene. The CDR3 is CASSARQGAGELFF. CDR3 bases: TGCGCCAGCAGCGCACGACAGGGAGCCGGGGAGCTGTTTTTT.

The chain recombines TRBV11-2 with TRBJ2-3; D is ambiguous. V was shortened by 5 bases and J by 1 base, with 10 bases between the two germline ends. Germline V lookup: CDR1 SGHAT, CDR2 FQNNGV. This CDR3 has 14 amino acids. Here the CDR3 reads CASSRTVGTDTQYF. CDR3 DNA: TGTGCCAGCAGCCGCACAGTCGGCACAGATACGCAGTATTTT.

This clonotype was observed a handful of times. The V and J genes are TRBV10-3 and TRBJ1-2, with a tentative D call TRBD1 (5 bases). Trimming pared 4 bases from V and 8 bases from J, leaving 14 bases between. The length of the CDR3 is 13 residues. Looked up from germline, CDR1 is ENHRY and CDR2 is SYGVKD. CDR3 loop: CAISGGRVRGYTF. CDR3 bases: TGTGCCATCAGTGGGGGCAGGGTGCGCGGCTACACCTTC.

This rearrangement joins TRBV28 to TRBJ1-6; D gene uncertain. Germline CDR1 MDHEN, CDR2 SYDVKM. CDR3 length: 14 residues. With 5 bases removed from V and 5 bases from J, the gap between germline ends came to 10 bases. The CDR3 here is CASSQPQNNSPLHF. CDR3 bases: TGTGCCAGCAGTCAACCACAGAATAATTCACCCCTCCACTTT.

The chain couples TRBV5-1 to TRBJ2-3; 7 bases are a match to TRBD1. The trim removed 4 bases at V and 2 bases at J, leaving 10 bases unmatched. CDR1 and CDR2 from the germline V gene are SGHRS and YFSETQ. This CDR3 spans 16 amino acids. CDR3 region: CASSTSGTEVTDTQYF. The CDR3 region has the DNA TGCGCCAGCAGCACCTCCGGGACAGAAGTCACAGATACGCAGTATTTT.

The chain is built from TRBV3-1 and TRBJ2-1, with D tentatively TRBD1 or TRBD2 (5 bases each). V lost 2 bases, J lost 9 bases, and 11 bases lay in between. Germline V gene data show CDR1 as LGHDT and CDR2 as YNNKEL (reference sequence). The CDR3 is 13 amino acids. The CDR3 nucleotides read TGTGCCAGCAGCCAAAGCACTGGGGGTGAGCAGTTCTTC. It codes for CASSQSTGGEQFF.

The rearrangement joins TRBV25-1 to TRBJ2-1, with a possible D match to TRBD2 (7 bases). This CDR3 region has 16 residues. Germline-derived CDR1 and CDR2 are MGHDK and SYGVNS. V was clipped by 3 bases and J by 0 bases, with 12 bases between them. The CDR3 bases are TGTGCCAGCAGTGAGGGGGGCGGGGGCTCCTACAATGAGCAGTTCTTC. This gives the protein CASSEGGGGSYNEQFF.

This clonotype was counted at least ten times. V gene TRBV3-1 combines with J gene TRBJ2-5; no clear D. This CDR3 contains 12 residues. The V gene's germline CDR1 is LGHDT and CDR2 YNNKEL (reference sequence). Trimming stripped 4 bases from V and 5 bases from J, with 8 bases between. The CDR3 reads CASSPLGETQYF. Written as DNA, the CDR3 is TGTGCCAGCAGCCCACTGGGGGAGACCCAGTACTTC.

The chain links TRBV7-2 to TRBJ2-7; 9 positions agree with TRBD2. V was clipped by 2 bases and J by 0 bases; unmatched bases: 2. Germline values: CDR1 SGHTA, CDR2 FQGNSA. CDR3 length: 15 amino acids. DNA of the CDR3: TGTGCCAGCAGCTTATTAGCGGGGGCCTCCTACGAGCAGTACTTC. It codes for CASSLLAGASYEQYF.

This chain links TRBV20-1 with TRBJ2-1, with no clear D. CDR3 length equals 12 residues. Germline V CDR1 and CDR2: DFQATT, SNEGSKA (reference sequence). Trimming shortened V by 4 bases and J by 10 bases, and 14 bases separated the two germline ends. CDR3 DNA sequence: TGCAGTGCTAATGGCTGGGCAGGCGAGCAGTTCTTC. It encodes CSANGWAGEQFF.

The V call is TRBV12-3 or TRBV12-4, the J call TRBJ2-7; D ambiguous. TRBJ2-5 matches the DNA end more closely, so the J call is doubtful. The CDR3 sequence is 14 residues long. The CDR3 spells CASSPSSGVTTQYF. CDR3 nucleotide sequence: TGTGCCAGCAGCCCCTCTAGTGGGGTCACGACCCAGTACTTC.

The chain uses TRBV10-1 and TRBJ2-4; D perhaps matches TRBD1 (5 bases). V was cut by 0 bases and J by 5 bases, with 8 bases left in between. The CDR3 has 14 amino acids. Germline V gene data show CDR1 as WNHNN and CDR2 as SYGVQD (reference sequence). The CDR3 region is CASSESGRENIQYF. DNA of the CDR3: TGCGCCAGCAGTGAGTCGGGCAGGGAAAACATTCAGTACTTC.

The chain combines TRBV5-1 with TRBJ2-1, with D possibly matching TRBD1 (5 bases). Germline V lookup: CDR1 SGHRS, CDR2 YFSETQ. The CDR3 spans 13 residues. Trimming took 4 bases from V and 5 from J, leaving 10 bases between them. In DNA, the CDR3 is TGCGCCAGCAGCCTGGACAATCACAATGAGCAGTTCTTC. Translated, it gives CASSLDNHNEQFF.

Many counts were recorded for this clonotype. A clone one base away is much larger, so this may be a read error. This chain links TRBV20-1 with TRBJ2-1; 10 bases fit TRBD2. The V segment lost 7 bases and the J segment 0 bases; nucleotides outside the gene matches: 3. This CDR3 spans 14 amino acids. CDR1 and CDR2 from the germline V gene are DFQATT and SNEGSKA (reference sequence). CDR3 DNA: TGCAGTGTTAGCGGGGGGAGCTCCTACAATGAGCAGTTCTTC. Its protein is CSVSGGSSYNEQFF.

V gene TRBV7-8 combines with J gene TRBJ1-2; the D is unclear. CDR3 length equals 14 residues. V lost 5 bases and J lost 5, with 15 bases in between. From germline, CDR1 is SGHVS and CDR2 FQNEAQ. Here the CDR3 reads CASSPHEIEYGYTF. The CDR3 DNA sequence: TGTGCCAGCAGCCCACACGAAATCGAGTATGGCTACACCTTC.

This clonotype occurred a few times. The gene calls are TRBV20-1 and TRBJ2-5; the match to TRBD2 covers 12 bases. This CDR3 is 15 amino acids long. The J segment lost 1 base and the V segment lost 5 bases, leaving 5 bases of the junction unmatched. Germline lookup yields CDR1 DFQATT and CDR2 SNEGSKA (reference sequence). This CDR3 is CSAALAGGPQETQYF. In nucleotides, the CDR3 is TGCAGTGCTGCGCTAGCGGGGGGGCCCCAAGAGACCCAGTACTTC.

This chain links TRBV27 with TRBJ2-1, with 14 nucleotides matching TRBD2. Judging by the DNA end, TRBJ2-7 fits better; the J call may be wrong. This CDR3 region has 17 residues. CDR1 is MNHEY, CDR2 SMNVEV, per germline (reference sequence). In DNA form, the CDR3 reads TGTGCCAGCAGTTTTGGGACTAGCGGGGGAAGGGCCTACGAGCAGTACTTC. Protein product: CASSFGTSGGRAYEQYF.

V usage is TRBV5-1 and J usage is TRBJ1-2; 7 bases fit TRBD1. The CDR3 is made up of 14 amino acids. CDR1 is SGHRS and CDR2 is YFSETQ in the germline V gene. V lost 1 base, J lost 4 bases, and 4 bases stayed unmatched. This chain's CDR3 is CASSLNWDSYGYTF. CDR3 in DNA: TGCGCCAGCAGCTTGAACTGGGACAGCTATGGCTACACCTTC.

The rearrangement uses TRBV6-5 and TRBJ2-5; D is tentatively TRBD1 or TRBD2 (6 bases each). Near its end, the DNA agrees better with TRBJ2-7, so the J call may be wrong. The CDR3 is 15 residues long. Germline V gene lookup returns CDR1 MNHEY and CDR2 SVGAGI. In DNA, the CDR3 is TGTGCCAGCAGTTACGATATGGATGGAGGGGGCGAGCAGTACTTC. This translates into CASSYDMDGGGEQYF.

The chain joins TRBV29-1 to TRBJ1-2; a weak D match, TRBD1 (6 bases). The V gene's germline CDR1 is SQVTM and CDR2 ANQGSEA. The CDR3 runs 13 residues. Trimming pared 6 bases from V and 1 base from J, leaving 12 bases between. In nucleotides, the CDR3 is TGCAGCGTCGAGGGACACAATAACTATGGCTACACCTTC. Translating gives CSVEGHNNYGYTF.

The chain links TRBV20-1 to TRBJ2-1, with 9 bases aligning to TRBD2. Per germline, CDR1 DFQATT and CDR2 SNEGSKA (reference sequence). V lost 4 bases and J lost 5; bases outside the gene matches: 9. The CDR3 totals 15 residues. The CDR3 DNA follows: TGCAGTGCTACCCCCTTAGCGGGAGCCCACAATGAGCAGTTCTTC. It encodes CSATPLAGAHNEQFF.

V usage is TRBV4-1 and J usage is TRBJ2-1; TRBD2 aligns across 12 bases. CDR3 size: 17 residues. Germline V lookup: CDR1 MGHRA, CDR2 YSYEKL. Losses at the gene ends were 4 bases for V and 4 bases for J; bases not matched to a gene: 8. CDR3 sequence (DNA): TGCGCCAGCAGCCCGGCCGGGACTAGCGGGTTTTACAATGAGCAGTTCTTC. Its translation: CASSPAGTSGFYNEQFF.

This clonotype has only a few counts. The rearrangement links TRBV4-1 to TRBJ2-4; D gene unclear. CDR3 length equals 16 residues. Trimming stripped 1 base from V and 0 bases from J, with 10 bases between. CDR1 and CDR2 from the germline V gene are MGHRA and YSYEKL. This CDR3 is CASSQAIGLAKNIQYF. For the CDR3, the DNA is TGCGCCAGCAGCCAAGCTATCGGCCTAGCCAAAAACATTCAGTACTTC.

This clonotype was detected a few times. This sequence joins TRBV5-4 and TRBJ1-2; D gene uncertain. The germline V gene encodes CDR1 SGHNT and CDR2 YYREEE (reference sequence). CDR3 length: 14 residues. Trimming cost V 0 bases and J 5 bases, with 11 bases left between them. CDR3 in amino acids: CASSLAGERYGYTF. The DNA for the CDR3 is TGTGCCAGCAGCTTGGCCGGCGAGCGGTATGGCTACACCTTC.

In its sample, this clonotype was seen a few times. One end of the junction fails to match germline, which may point to a read error. The chain is built from TRBV2 and TRBJ1-2; 7 bases align to TRBD1. Germline V gives CDR1 SNHLY, CDR2 FYNNEI. The CDR3 covers 17 residues. The CDR3 sequence is CASSEEDGQVFGYGYTF. The DNA of the CDR3 is TGTGCCAGCAGCGAAGAGGACGGACAGGTTTTCGGGTATGGCTACACCTTC.

This clonotype was observed at least ten times. The chain combines TRBV29-1 with TRBJ2-7; D tentatively reads TRBD1 or TRBD2 (6 bases each). V lost 3 bases and J lost 9, with 12 bases in between. This CDR3 contains 11 residues. Germline lookup yields CDR1 SQVTM and CDR2 ANQGSEA. The CDR3 loop is CSVERGDGQYF. CDR3 nucleotides: TGCAGCGTTGAGAGGGGGGACGGGCAGTACTTC.